The 22 T cell receptor beta chains listed next were all sequenced from one sample in a study of Ad26.COV2.S vaccination and SARS-CoV-2 variants. Libraries were prepared by immunoSEQ multiplex PCR; TCRdb keeps only in-frame clonotypes and omits some of them. The repertoire holds around 300,000 clones, with roughly 90% as singletons. The treatment: some 20 received Ad26.COV2.S at low or high dose, single or two shots; 5 received placebo; per-sample allocation not given. Sampling occurred on day 63 after the first vaccine or placebo injection. The sequences come from peripheral blood, collected in a trial of Ad26.COV2.S vaccine versus placebo. Source of these receptors: a person aged 18 to 59 who received the Ad26.COV2.S COVID-19 vaccine or a placebo.

The chain uses TRBV12-3 or TRBV12-4 and TRBJ1-1; TRBD1 is a possible D gene (5 bases). The CDR3 sequence is 13 residues long. V shed 6 bases and J shed 10 bases, with 18 bases lying between them. The CDR3 DNA sequence: TGTGCCAGCAGCCCGGGACGTAGCACTATAGCTTTCTTT. It codes for CASSPGRSTIAFF.

This rearrangement joins TRBV11-3 to TRBJ1-1; the D gene is possibly TRBD1 (5 bases). Trimming left V 8 bases short and J 4 bases short, with 26 bases between. In germline, CDR1 is SGHNT, CDR2 YENEEA. There are 17 residues in the CDR3. In nucleotides, the CDR3 is TGTGCCAGCGGCCGGGGCTTCCACCGGGGAAGGGGCACTGAAGCTTTCTTT. Protein: CASGRGFHRGRGTEAFF.

A single count supports this clone. J is TRBJ1-1 and V is TRBV19; 11 bases map to TRBD1. Germline V gives CDR1 LNHDA, CDR2 SQIVND (reference sequence). The junction had 5 bases not matched to a gene; V was cut back by 6 bases and J by 5 bases. The CDR3 runs 14 residues. The CDR3 protein is CASRDRGLRTEAFF. CDR3 in DNA: TGTGCCAGTAGGGACAGGGGGCTTCGGACTGAAGCTTTCTTT.

The CDR3 region has the DNA TGTGCCAGCAGTTACAGCTCAGGGTTAACCTACAATGAGCAGTTCTTC. This encodes CASSYSSGLTYNEQFF. V gene TRBV6-5 combines with J gene TRBJ2-1, with D perhaps matching TRBD1 (5 bases). Looked up from germline, CDR1 is MNHEY and CDR2 is SVGAGI. Deletions cut 2 bases from V and 2 bases from J, with 13 bases between. The CDR3 runs 16 residues.

The CDR3 protein is CASSHGTQNEKLFF. The CDR3 DNA reads as TGTGCCAGCAGTCACGGGACCCAAAATGAAAAACTGTTTTTT. The rearrangement links TRBV28 to TRBJ1-4; tentative D call: TRBD1 (5 bases). The CDR3 contains 14 residues. Germline V gene sequence: CDR1 MDHEN, CDR2 SYDVKM. The V and J ends lost 5 bases and 5 bases respectively, with 12 bases between them.

This clone was counted once. The genes are TRBV5-1 and TRBJ2-3; D tentatively fits TRBD1 or TRBD2 (5 bases each). V gave up 4 bases and J gave up 0 bases, with 12 bases separating them. The CDR3 consists of 15 residues. Germline V lookup: CDR1 SGHRS, CDR2 YFSETQ. The CDR3 here is CASSRDRASTDTQYF. CDR3 sequence (DNA): TGCGCCAGCAGCCGGGACCGAGCTAGCACAGATACGCAGTATTTT.

In regard to this clone: The same CDR3 is also encoded by other DNA sequences in this sample. The V call is TRBV9, the J call TRBJ2-7, with 8 positions matching TRBD2. The CDR3 length is 15 residues. Germline lookup yields CDR1 SGDLS and CDR2 YYNGEE. With 0 bases clipped from V and 2 bases from J, the junction kept 4 bases outside the gene matches. CDR3 sequence reads: CASSVEAGGAYEQYF. Written as DNA, the CDR3 is TGTGCCAGCAGCGTAGAGGCGGGGGGAGCCTACGAGCAGTACTTC.

The chain uses TRBV4-3 and TRBJ1-5; D uncertain. The CDR3 extends over 13 amino acids. V lost 4 bases and J 4 bases, leaving 8 bases between the germline ends. Germline V gives CDR1 LGHNA, CDR2 YSLEER. CDR3 loop: CASSLGINQPQHF. Written as DNA, the CDR3 is TGCGCCAGCAGCCTCGGGATTAATCAGCCCCAGCATTTT.

The V call is TRBV13, the J call TRBJ2-7; a possible D gene is TRBD1 (5 bases). Germline V CDR1 and CDR2: PRHDT, FYEKMQ (reference sequence). This CDR3 has 12 residues. With 4 bases removed from V and 3 bases from J, the gap between germline ends came to 7 bases. CDR3 in DNA: TGTGCCAGCAGCTCCAGGGTCTACGAGCAGTACTTC. Its protein product is CASSSRVYEQYF.

This CDR3 is CATSRAPGAATEAFF. The CDR3 DNA reads as TGTGCCACCAGCAGAGCGCCAGGGGCGGCCACTGAAGCTTTCTTT. This chain connects TRBV15 to TRBJ1-1; possibly TRBD1 for D (6 bases). The CDR3 length is 15 residues. The germline V gene encodes CDR1 LNHNV and CDR2 YYDKDF (reference sequence). With 1 base removed from V and 4 bases from J, the gap between germline ends came to 13 bases. Full variable domain (outside the CDR3, taken from reference TRBV15 and TRBJ1-1): DAMVIQNPRYQVTQFGKPVTLSCSQTLNHNVMYWYQQKSSQAPKLLFHYYDKDFNNEADTPDNFQSRRPNTSFCFLDIRSPGLGDTAMYLCATSRAPGAATEAFFGQGTRLTVV.

This chain connects TRBV7-9 to TRBJ2-2, with D perhaps matching TRBD1 (6 bases). Looked up from germline, CDR1 is SEHNR and CDR2 is FQNEAQ (reference sequence). This CDR3 is built from 15 residues. V was pared by 5 bases and J by 0 bases, with 10 bases between. DNA of the CDR3: TGTGCCAGCAGCCGCCGGACAGCGAACACCGGGGAGCTGTTTTTT. Protein: CASSRRTANTGELFF.

J is TRBJ1-3 and V is TRBV6-5, with 9 nucleotides matching TRBD1. The CDR3 is made up of 14 amino acids. Germline V CDR1 and CDR2: MNHEY, SVGAGI. The V segment lost 11 bases and the J segment 3 bases; nucleotides outside the gene matches: 8. This chain's CDR3 is CASLPGQGGNTIYF. In DNA form, the CDR3 reads TGTGCCTCCCTTCCGGGACAGGGTGGAAACACCATATATTTT.

For this clone: The junction departs from the called germline gene at one end, perhaps through a read error. This chain uses TRBV7-7 with TRBJ1-1; 7 nucleotides align to TRBD1. The CDR3 extends over 16 amino acids. Germline CDR1 SSHAT, CDR2 FNYEAQ (reference sequence). As DNA, the CDR3 is TGTGCTAGCAGCCCCCGACTGGAGGGGGCCAACACTGAAGCTTTCTTT. Protein sequence: CASSPRLEGANTEAFF.

This chain uses TRBV6-5 with TRBJ2-2; weak D call: TRBD1 (5 bases). V lost 2 bases to trimming and J lost 7 bases, with 8 bases between them. The CDR3 totals 13 residues. The germline V gene encodes CDR1 MNHEY and CDR2 SVGAGI. This CDR3 reads CASSYRGNGELFF. In nucleotides, the CDR3 is TGTGCCAGCAGTTACAGGGGTAACGGGGAGCTGTTTTTT.

This rearrangement joins TRBV2 to TRBJ1-4; possible D gene TRBD1, 5 bases. Trimming left V 3 bases short and J 7 bases short, with 15 bases between. CDR3 length: 15 residues. Germline V gene sequence: CDR1 SNHLY, CDR2 FYNNEI. CDR3 DNA sequence: TGTGCCAGCAGTGACAGGAGGGTAGGGGCTGAAAAACTGTTTTTT. It encodes CASSDRRVGAEKLFF. Based on the CDR3 plus reference TRBV2 and TRBJ1-4, the full variable domain is EPEVTQTPSHQVTQMGQEVILRCVPISNHLYFYWYRQILGQKVEFLVSFYNNEISEKSEIFDDQFSVERPDGSNFTLKIRSTKLEDSAMYFCASSDRRVGAEKLFFGSGTQLSVL.

J is TRBJ2-1 and V is TRBV11-1; 10 bases are shared with TRBD2. V was pared by 2 bases and J by 9 bases, with 7 bases of the junction left unmatched. Germline assignment: CDR1 SGHAT and CDR2 FQDESV (reference sequence). The CDR3 is 15 residues long. CDR3 DNA: TGTGCCAGCAGCTTAAGGCTAGCGGGAGAGACTGAGCAGTTCTTC. Translating it yields CASSLRLAGETEQFF.

The rearrangement links TRBV6-5 to TRBJ1-1, with D hard to call. Trimming removed 5 bases at V and 10 bases at J, with 17 bases between. This CDR3 is 13 amino acids long. Germline lookup yields CDR1 MNHEY and CDR2 SVGAGI. CDR3 protein: CASSIPGTAAAFF. For the CDR3, the DNA is TGTGCCAGCAGTATACCTGGAACAGCCGCAGCTTTCTTT.

In this sample, this clone turned up once. The gene calls are TRBV7-8 and TRBJ2-6, with 11 bases fitting TRBD1. Germline CDR1 and CDR2: SGHVS and FQNEAQ. Trimming took 4 bases from V and 0 from J; bases not matched to a gene: 2. The CDR3 contains 17 residues. CDR3 coding DNA: TGTGCCAGCAGCTCCGGGACAGGGGGCTCTGGGGCCAACGTCCTGACTTTC. Amino acid sequence: CASSSGTGGSGANVLTF.

As regards this clone: Germline and junction disagree at one end, which may indicate a read error. The gene calls are TRBV6-5 and TRBJ2-7; weak D call: TRBD1 (8 bases). Germline CDR1 reads MNHEY; CDR2 reads SVGAGI. The CDR3 runs 15 residues. The CDR3 DNA is TGTGCCAGCCGTTACTCAACAGGGGGGGACTACGAGCAGTACTTC. It yields the protein CASRYSTGGDYEQYF.

This chain links TRBV27 with TRBJ2-1; D might be TRBD1 (5 bases). The CDR3 spans 15 residues. The germline V gene has CDR1 MNHEY and CDR2 SMNVEV (reference sequence). Trimming left V 2 bases short and J 2 bases short, with 10 bases between. As DNA, the CDR3 is TGTGCCAGCAGTTTAGTAGGGGATACCTACAATGAGCAGTTCTTC. Amino acid sequence: CASSLVGDTYNEQFF.

The chain combines TRBV2 with TRBJ1-5; D remains unclear. Trimming stripped 7 bases from V and 7 bases from J, with 14 bases between. Per germline, CDR1 SNHLY and CDR2 FYNNEI. This CDR3 has 13 amino acids. The CDR3 here is CASNEGLGQPQHF. CDR3 DNA: TGTGCCAGCAACGAGGGCCTAGGGCAGCCCCAGCATTTT.

The chain combines TRBV19 with TRBJ1-1, with 10 bases aligning to TRBD1. The CDR3 spans 14 residues. Trimming removed 5 bases from V and 3 bases from J; junction bases left unmatched: 3. Per germline, CDR1 LNHDA and CDR2 SQIVND (reference sequence). CDR3 nucleotides: TGTGCCAGTAGTGGGACAGGGGAATACACTGAAGCTTTCTTT. It codes for CASSGTGEYTEAFF.